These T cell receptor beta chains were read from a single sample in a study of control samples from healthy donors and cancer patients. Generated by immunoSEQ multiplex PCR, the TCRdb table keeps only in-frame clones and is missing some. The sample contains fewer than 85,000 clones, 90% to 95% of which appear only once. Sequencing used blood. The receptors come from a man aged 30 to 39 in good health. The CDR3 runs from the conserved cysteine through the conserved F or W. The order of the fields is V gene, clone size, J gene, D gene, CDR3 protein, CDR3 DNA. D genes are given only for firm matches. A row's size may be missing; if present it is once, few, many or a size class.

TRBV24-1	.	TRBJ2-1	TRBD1	CATSERTGLEYNEQFF	TGTGCCACCAGTGAACGGACAGGGCTCGAGTACAATGAGCAGTTCTTC
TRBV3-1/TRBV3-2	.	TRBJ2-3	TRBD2	CASSHLGLATDTQYF	TGTGCCAGCAGCCACCTCGGACTAGCAACAGATACGCAGTATTTT
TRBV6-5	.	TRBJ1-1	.	CASSLGGSNTEAFF	TGTGCCAGCAGTTTGGGAGGGTCGAACACTGAAGCTTTCTTT
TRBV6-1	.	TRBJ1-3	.	CASSETAPTIYF	TGTGCCAGTAGTGAAACGGCACCCACCATATATTTT
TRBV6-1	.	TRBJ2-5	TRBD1	CASSDGTGYSETQYF	TGTGCCAGCAGTGATGGGACAGGGTATTCAGAGACCCAGTACTTC
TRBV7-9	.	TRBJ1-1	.	CASSFETEAFF	TGTGCCAGCAGCTTCGAGACAGAAGCTTTCTTT
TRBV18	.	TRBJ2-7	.	CASSPGGTYEQYF	TGTGCCAGCTCACCCGGAGGCACCTACGAGCAGTACTTC
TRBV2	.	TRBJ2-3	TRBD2	CASTERAGVGTDTQYF	TGTGCCAGCACCGAAAGGGCGGGAGTGGGCACAGATACGCAGTATTTT
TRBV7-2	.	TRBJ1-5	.	CASSQSALDGHNQPQHF	TGTGCCAGCAGCCAATCCGCGTTAGACGGCCACAATCAGCCCCAGCATTTT
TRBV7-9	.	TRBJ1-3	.	CASSLGASGNTIYF	TGTGCCAGCAGCTTAGGCGCCTCTGGAAACACCATATATTTT
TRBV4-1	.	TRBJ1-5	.	CASSQGGGTNNQPQHF	TGCGCCAGCAGCCAAGGGGGCGGGACAAACAATCAGCCCCAGCATTTT
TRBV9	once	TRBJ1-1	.	CASSVVGGEAFF	TGTGCCAGCAGCGTAGTAGGGGGTGAAGCTTTCTTT
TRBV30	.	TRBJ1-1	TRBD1	CAWKPDRASLMNTEAFF	TGTGCCTGGAAGCCAGACAGGGCATCACTCATGAACACTGAAGCTTTCTTT
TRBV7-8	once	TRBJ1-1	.	CASSFGGWFGSTEAFF	TGTGCCAGCAGCTTTGGGGGCTGGTTTGGTAGCACTGAAGCTTTCTTT
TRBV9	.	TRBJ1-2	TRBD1	CASSESGGSYGYTF	TGTGCCAGCAGCGAATCAGGGGGCAGCTATGGCTACACCTTC
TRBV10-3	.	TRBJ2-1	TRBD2	CAISESSSGIGYNEQFF	TGTGCCATCAGTGAGTCATCTAGCGGCATTGGCTACAATGAGCAGTTCTTC
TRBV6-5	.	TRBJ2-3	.	CASTLGEITDTQYF	TGTGCCAGCACCCTAGGGGAGATCACAGATACGCAGTATTTT
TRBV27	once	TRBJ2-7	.	CASSLEVGYEQYF	TGTGCCAGCAGTTTAGAGGTTGGGTACGAGCAGTACTTC
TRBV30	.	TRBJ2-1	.	CAWSVGHNEQFF	TGTGCCTGGAGTGTAGGGCACAATGAGCAGTTCTTC
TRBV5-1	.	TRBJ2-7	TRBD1	CASSLGQAISYEQYF	TGCGCCAGCAGCCTGGGACAGGCGATCTCCTACGAGCAGTACTTC
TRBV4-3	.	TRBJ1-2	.	CASSQADANGVGYTF	TGCGCCAGCAGCCAAGCGGACGCGAACGGGGTGGGCTACACCTTC
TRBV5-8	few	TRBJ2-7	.	CASRYGTYEQYF	TGTGCCAGCAGATACGGGACCTACGAGCAGTACTTC
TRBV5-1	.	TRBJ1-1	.	CASSLRGENTEAFF	TGCGCCAGCAGCTTGAGAGGGGAGAACACTGAAGCTTTCTTT
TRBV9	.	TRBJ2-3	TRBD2	CASSVSERGGPDTQYF	TGTGCCAGCAGCGTATCCGAGCGGGGGGGTCCAGATACGCAGTATTTT
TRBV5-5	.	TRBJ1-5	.	CASSSGLISNQPQHF	TGTGCCAGCAGCTCCGGACTGATTAGCAATCAGCCCCAGCATTTT
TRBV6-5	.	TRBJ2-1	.	CASSYGLLNEQFF	TGTGCCAGCAGTTACGGCCTCCTCAATGAGCAGTTCTTC
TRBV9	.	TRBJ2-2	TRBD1	CASSVSDGGQGSLNTGELFF	TGTGCCAGCAGCGTATCGGACGGGGGACAGGGGTCGTTGAACACCGGGGAGCTGTTTTTT
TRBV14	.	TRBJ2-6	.	CASSRLRSGANVLTF	TGTGCCAGCAGCCGCCTAAGATCTGGGGCCAACGTCCTGACTTTC